This T cell receptor beta chain was sequenced in a study of blood T cell repertoires in COVID-19. Study as a whole: T cells, B-cell-depleted T cells, or PBMCs provided the cDNA or gDNA that served as material.

CDR1 is SGHRS, CDR2 YFSETQ, per germline. The CDR3 extends over 13 amino acids. V lost 2 bases and J lost 1, with 6 bases in between. Assay used: immunoSEQ multiplex PCR; TCRdb lists only in-frame clones, some missing. In the table there are 200,000 to 300,000 clones, 70% to 90% of which are singletons. The rearrangement uses TRBV5-1 and TRBJ1-1, with D perhaps matching TRBD1 (6 bases). Sequenced sample: peripheral blood. The sequence derives from a woman aged 40 to 50 with acute or convalescent COVID-19. The CDR3 DNA follows: TGCGCCAGCAGCTTACAGGGGAACACTGAAGCTTTCTTT. It is translated as CASSLQGNTEAFF.